A single sample gave rise to the 22 T cell receptor beta chains below, sequenced in a study of cytomegalovirus exposure and HLA in healthy donors. Primers for the PCR totalled 60 Vbeta and 13 Jbeta. Some clones are missing from TCRdb's copy, which holds only in-frame ones; the method was immunoSEQ multiplex PCR. The table lists roughly 100,000 clones, about four fifths of them singletons. The specimen sequenced was PBMCs. The receptor source for this set is a female donor in good health and CMV-seropositive.

The table lists this clone with a count of one. The CDR3 loop is CASSQPHTTGSGSEQFF. The CDR3 DNA follows: TGCGCCAGCAGCCAGCCTCATACGACAGGGTCCGGTAGTGAGCAGTTCTTC. The rearrangement links TRBV4-1 to TRBJ2-1; 7 positions match TRBD1. V gave up 3 bases and J gave up 9 bases; unmatched junction bases: 17. Germline V gives CDR1 MGHRA, CDR2 YSYEKL. CDR3 length equals 17 residues.

The genes are TRBV6-5 and TRBJ2-5; no firm D call. The CDR3 consists of 12 residues. Per the germline V gene, CDR1 is MNHEY and CDR2 is SVGAGI. The ends were cut back, 0 bases at V and 5 bases at J, with 4 bases in the middle. The CDR3 sequence is CASSYSRETQYF. The DNA of the CDR3 is TGTGCCAGCAGTTACTCCAGGGAGACCCAGTACTTC.

This chain uses TRBV27 with TRBJ2-5; D is perhaps TRBD2 (7 bases). The germline CDR1 and CDR2 sequences are MNHEY and SMNVEV (reference sequence). The V gene lost 3 bases and the J gene lost 0 bases, with 23 bases spanning the gap. The CDR3 spans 19 residues. This chain's CDR3 is CASSFLGAGEGLYQETQYF. CDR3 DNA: TGTGCCAGCAGTTTTTTGGGGGCGGGAGAGGGATTGTACCAAGAGACCCAGTACTTC.

The gene calls are TRBV4-1 and TRBJ2-1; 9 bases are a match to TRBD2. This CDR3 contains 18 residues. In germline, CDR1 is MGHRA, CDR2 YSYEKL. The V gene end was trimmed by 0 bases and the J gene end by 5 bases; junction bases not matched to a gene: 11. The CDR3 spells CASSQDHASGATHNEQFF. The CDR3 nucleotides read TGCGCCAGCAGCCAAGATCATGCTAGCGGGGCTACTCACAATGAGCAGTTCTTC.

The rearrangement uses TRBV28 and TRBJ2-1; 8 nucleotides align to TRBD2. Trimming cost V 4 bases and J 2 bases; bases outside gene matches: 4. The germline V gene has CDR1 MDHEN and CDR2 SYDVKM. The CDR3 is 15 residues long. The CDR3 here is CASSSLGRAYNEQFF. CDR3 in DNA: TGTGCCAGCAGTTCTCTCGGGAGGGCCTACAATGAGCAGTTCTTC.

J is TRBJ1-6 and V is TRBV6-4; 8 bases match TRBD1. After removal of 5 bases from V and 7 bases from J, the junction contained 7 bases not matched to a gene. Per germline, CDR1 MRHNA and CDR2 SNTAGT. CDR3 length: 15 residues. The CDR3 coding sequence is TGTGCCAGCAGTCCCCAGGGGGCGGGCAATTCACCCCTCCACTTT. Translated: CASSPQGAGNSPLHF.

The rearrangement uses TRBV29-1 and TRBJ2-3; D possibly corresponds to TRBD1 (5 bases). V was pared by 7 bases and J by 6 bases, with 14 bases between. CDR1 and CDR2 from the germline V gene are SQVTM and ANQGSEA. The CDR3 covers 12 residues. The CDR3 is CSAEQGVDTQYF. In DNA, the CDR3 is TGCAGCGCCGAGCAGGGTGTGGATACGCAGTATTTT.

The genes are TRBV9 and TRBJ1-5; possible D gene TRBD1, 5 bases. V dropped 3 bases and J dropped 0 bases, with 7 bases sitting between them. The germline CDR1 and CDR2 sequences are SGDLS and YYNGEE. This CDR3 has 14 residues. In nucleotides, the CDR3 is TGTGCCAGCAGCGCCAGGGATAGCAATCAGCCCCAGCATTTT. Residues: CASSARDSNQPQHF.

This clone was found a few times. V usage is TRBV5-6 and J usage is TRBJ2-3; tentatively, D is TRBD2 (5 bases). Trimming took 1 base from V and 2 from J, leaving 11 bases between them. The germline gives CDR1 SGHDT, CDR2 YYEEEE. The CDR3 is made up of 15 amino acids. CDR3 protein: CASSLRLADTDTQYF. The CDR3 DNA reads TGTGCCAGCAGCTTGCGGCTAGCCGACACAGATACGCAGTATTTT.

The rearrangement links TRBV12-5 to TRBJ2-3, with 11 nucleotides matching TRBD2. J was trimmed by 2 bases and V by 5 bases; bases with no gene match: 6. CDR1 and CDR2 (germline): LGHNT, FRNRAP. The CDR3 length is 16 residues. This CDR3 is CASGPFSGGDTDTQYF. As DNA, the CDR3 is TGTGCTAGTGGTCCCTTTAGCGGGGGGGACACAGATACGCAGTATTTT.

V gene TRBV9 combines with J gene TRBJ2-2; 7 bases match TRBD1. This CDR3 is 14 amino acids long. The V segment lost 0 bases and the J segment 7 bases; nucleotides outside the gene matches: 3. Per germline, CDR1 SGDLS and CDR2 YYNGEE. The CDR3, as DNA: TGTGCCAGCAGCGTAGGAGGGGGCGGCGGGGAGCTGTTTTTT. Its protein is CASSVGGGGGELFF.

CDR3 sequence reads: CASSRTAGTDTEAFF. The CDR3 DNA is TGCGCCAGCAGCCGTACAGCAGGGACAGACACTGAAGCTTTCTTT. The rearrangement links TRBV5-1 to TRBJ1-1; 7 positions match TRBD1. With V trimmed by 4 bases and J by 3 bases, 9 bases remained unmatched. The CDR3 covers 15 residues. Germline loops: CDR1 SGHRS, CDR2 YFSETQ.

The chain employs TRBV18 and TRBJ1-1; 7 bases map to TRBD1. There are 16 residues in the CDR3. The V gene end was trimmed by 3 bases and the J gene end by 0 bases; junction bases not matched to a gene: 7. CDR1 KGHSH and CDR2 LQKENI come from the germline V gene. The CDR3 is CASSPRDSIMNTEAFF. The CDR3 DNA sequence: TGTGCCAGCTCACCCCGGGACAGCATCATGAACACTGAAGCTTTCTTT.

The chain has TRBV14 and TRBJ2-7, with TRBD1 as a possible D gene (6 bases). The CDR3 spans 16 residues. CDR1 SGHDN and CDR2 FVKESK come from the germline V gene. With 0 bases removed from V and 3 bases from J, the gap between germline ends came to 15 bases. The CDR3: CASSQDNRDNLYEQYF. The DNA of the CDR3 is TGTGCCAGCAGCCAAGACAACCGGGACAACCTCTACGAGCAGTACTTC. The entire variable domain, with the rest obtained from reference TRBV14 and TRBJ2-7, is as follows: EAGVTQFPSHSVIEKGQTVTLRCDPISGHDNLYWYRRVMGKEIKFLLHFVKESKQDESGMPNNRFLAERTGGTYSTLKVQPAELEDSGVYFCASSQDNRDNLYEQYFGPGTRLTVT.

Only a few counts were recorded for this clone. The chain joins TRBV4-2 to TRBJ1-1; D uncertain. Germline V gene sequence: CDR1 LGHNA, CDR2 YNFKEQ. Trimming took 0 bases from V and 6 from J, leaving 14 bases between them. CDR3 length: 15 residues. The CDR3 sequence: CASSQDATLISEAFF. The CDR3, as DNA: TGTGCCAGCAGCCAAGATGCGACATTAATATCTGAAGCTTTCTTT.

The chain has TRBV10-3 and TRBJ1-1, with no clear D. V was cut by 3 bases and J by 4 bases, with 3 bases left in between. The CDR3 is made up of 11 amino acids. Germline V CDR1 and CDR2: ENHRY, SYGVKD. The CDR3 bases are TGTGCCATCAGTGACGGCACTGAAGCTTTCTTT. Translated, it gives CAISDGTEAFF.

The chain combines TRBV5-8 with TRBJ2-5, with D uncertain. The CDR3 is 13 amino acids. CDR1 SGHTS and CDR2 YDEGEE come from the germline V gene. V lost 5 bases and J lost 3, with 11 bases in between. CDR3 amino acids: CASSPGAKETQYF. As DNA, the CDR3 is TGTGCCAGCAGTCCCGGAGCAAAAGAGACCCAGTACTTC. Looking up the rest from reference TRBV5-8 and TRBJ2-5 gives the full variable domain: EAGVTQSPTHLIKTRGQQATLRCSPISGHTSVYWYQQALGLGLQFLLWYDEGEERNRGNFPPRFSGRQFPNYSSELNVNALELEDSALYLCASSPGAKETQYFGPGTRLLVL.

The chain links TRBV4-2 to TRBJ2-7, with 9 bases identical to TRBD2. With 1 base clipped from V and 3 bases from J, the junction kept 7 bases outside the gene matches. In germline, CDR1 is LGHNA, CDR2 YNFKEQ. The CDR3 consists of 16 residues. CDR3 amino acids: CASSQVPSGDHYEQYF. For the CDR3, the DNA is TGTGCCAGCAGCCAAGTCCCTAGCGGGGATCACTACGAGCAGTACTTC.

V is TRBV5-5 and J is TRBJ1-4, with D possibly being TRBD1 (5 bases). Trimming stripped 2 bases from V and 8 bases from J, with 16 bases between. This CDR3 spans 15 amino acids. Germline-derived CDR1 and CDR2 are SGHKS and YYEKEE (reference sequence). CDR3 DNA sequence: TGTGCCAGCAGCTTAACCGGGACTTTACGGGAAAAACTGTTTTTT. This translates into CASSLTGTLREKLFF.

The chain couples TRBV7-2 to TRBJ2-6, with 12 bases aligning to TRBD2. Germline values: CDR1 SGHTA, CDR2 FQGNSA. This CDR3 comprises 18 residues. The J segment lost 2 bases and the V segment lost 1 base, leaving 3 bases of the junction unmatched. CDR3 loop: CASSLELAGGPGANVLTF. In nucleotides, the CDR3 is TGTGCCAGCAGCTTAGAGCTAGCGGGGGGGCCTGGGGCCAACGTCCTGACTTTC.

J is TRBJ1-1 and V is TRBV20-1; no firm D call. The CDR3 covers 11 residues. Trimming took off 6 bases at V and 5 bases at J, with 10 bases between the two ends. Germline V gene sequence: CDR1 DFQATT, CDR2 SNEGSKA (reference sequence). The CDR3 bases are TGCAGTGCCCCGGTCGGGACTGAAGCTTTCTTT. Protein: CSAPVGTEAFF.

This chain joins TRBV6-5 and TRBJ1-2, with 10 bases fitting TRBD1. The J segment lost 3 bases and the V segment lost 5 bases, leaving 3 bases of the junction unmatched. This CDR3 has 14 residues. Germline V CDR1 and CDR2: MNHEY, SVGAGI. The CDR3 spells CASSKGQGDYGYTF. DNA of the CDR3: TGTGCCAGCAGTAAAGGACAGGGGGACTATGGCTACACCTTC.